The source of this TCR beta chain is a study of Graves' ophthalmopathy and Graves' hyperthyroidism. For the study at large: The authors collected peripheral blood at initial diagnosis, before any treatment.

A duration under 3 months, NOSPECS ≥4, CAS ≥3 and moderate-to-severe activity characterized the donors with ophthalmopathy. Investigators amplified TCR beta CDR3 regions from RNA transcripts. RT-PCR was first run with HTBI primers, then multiplex PCR in a second round. TCRdb reprocessed the multiplex PCR reads with MiXCR, giving one entry per CDR3 protein. Among a few hundred thousand distinct CDR3 sequences listed, approximately 21% were seen once. Study results and limitations: Ophthalmopathy and stable hyperthyroidism were discriminated by a 13-signature model, with around 88% sensitivity and approximately 77% specificity.

The CDR3 is 12 amino acids. Between the trimmed V and J ends, which lost 5 bases and 5 bases, there was a span of 10 bases. The germline V gene encodes CDR1 SEHNR and CDR2 FQNEAQ (reference sequence). This clonotype was observed many times. Antigen: not known. The chain couples TRBV7-9 to TRBJ2-7; D is perhaps TRBD1 (5 bases). The sample comprised peripheral blood. This TCR derives from a woman between 50 and 59 years old with Graves' ophthalmopathy. The CDR3: CASSRQTDEQYF. DNA for the CDR3: TGTGCCAGCAGCCGACAGACTGACGAGCAGTACTTC. Based on the CDR3 plus reference TRBV7-9 and TRBJ2-7, the full variable domain is DTGVSQNPRHKITKRGQNVTFRCDPISEHNRLYWYRQTLGQGPEFLTYFQNEAQLEKSRLLSDRFSAERPKGSFSTLEIQRTEQGDSAMYLCASSRQTDEQYFGPGTRLTVT.